Shown below are 20 T cell receptor beta chains from a single sample sequenced in a study of technical replicates of blood from a handful of donors. Method: immunoSEQ multiplex PCR; TCRdb's copy keeps in-frame clones and lacks some. The sample has 85,000 to 100,000 clones; 95% are singletons. The sample taken for sequencing was T cells isolated from PBMCs. Receptor source: a human donor in good health.

The chain joins TRBV27 to TRBJ1-4; the match to TRBD1 covers 7 bases. Germline V gene sequence: CDR1 MNHEY, CDR2 SMNVEV (reference sequence). V lost 8 bases, J lost 7 bases, and 10 bases stayed unmatched. The CDR3 has 14 amino acids. CDR3 region: CASGAGTVGEKLFF. The DNA for the CDR3 is TGTGCCAGCGGGGCCGGGACAGTGGGTGAAAAACTGTTTTTT.

The gene calls are TRBV27 and TRBJ2-1, with a weak D call TRBD2 (6 bases). From germline, CDR1 is MNHEY and CDR2 SMNVEV (reference sequence). The CDR3 covers 15 residues. Trimming removed 5 bases at V and 10 bases at J, with 21 bases between. CDR3: CASSIVGGLGGEQFF. The CDR3 DNA is TGTGCCAGCAGTATCGTCGGAGGGCTAGGAGGGGAGCAGTTCTTC.

This clone was counted a single time. The rearrangement uses TRBV20-1 and TRBJ2-3; the D is unclear. V was trimmed by 6 bases and J by 1 base, leaving 2 bases between them. This CDR3 contains 10 residues. Germline-derived CDR1 and CDR2 are DFQATT and SNEGSKA (reference sequence). This chain's CDR3 is CSAGTDTQYF. CDR3 sequence (DNA): TGCAGTGCCGGCACAGATACGCAGTATTTT.

This chain links TRBV30 with TRBJ1-6, with unresolved D. The V gene lost 0 bases and the J gene lost 5 bases, with 5 bases spanning the gap. CDR3 length equals 13 residues. Germline V gene data show CDR1 as GTSNPN and CDR2 as SVGIG (reference sequence). The CDR3 coding sequence is TGTGCCTGGAGTGTAGGAGATAATTCACCCCTCCACTTT. As protein: CAWSVGDNSPLHF.

V usage is TRBV7-6 and J usage is TRBJ1-2; D remains ambiguous. The CDR3 runs 12 residues. V was cut by 4 bases and J by 8 bases, with 11 bases left in between. Germline CDR1 reads SGHVS; CDR2 reads FNYEAQ. The CDR3 loop reads CASSSTFGGYTF. DNA for the CDR3: TGTGCCAGCAGCTCAACGTTCGGGGGCTACACCTTC.

This clone was picked up one time. The chain recombines TRBV9 with TRBJ2-1; 11 bases match TRBD1. Trimming took 0 bases from V and 8 from J; bases not matched to a gene: 13. This CDR3 contains 18 residues. Germline V gene data show CDR1 as SGDLS and CDR2 as YYNGEE. The CDR3 loop reads CASSVGLLGTGGSDEQFF. The CDR3 DNA sequence: TGTGCCAGCAGCGTAGGGTTGCTTGGGACAGGGGGATCTGATGAGCAGTTCTTC.

This chain connects TRBV28 to TRBJ1-1, with D perhaps TRBD1 (5 bases). Germline loops: CDR1 MDHEN, CDR2 SYDVKM. CDR3 length: 16 amino acids. V was clipped by 7 bases and J by 0 bases, with 18 bases between them. The CDR3: CASTSGLLPLNTEAFF. Written as DNA, the CDR3 is TGTGCCAGCACCTCGGGACTCCTTCCCTTGAACACTGAAGCTTTCTTT.

This rearrangement joins TRBV25-1 to TRBJ1-1; D is possibly TRBD1 (5 bases). CDR1 and CDR2 (germline): MGHDK, SYGVNS. This CDR3 is 14 amino acids long. V shed 8 bases and J shed 5 bases, with 18 bases lying between them. In DNA, the CDR3 is TGTGCCAGCCGGGTCGGGGGGAGTTCGACTGAAGCTTTCTTT. Its protein product is CASRVGGSSTEAFF.

The V and J genes are TRBV30 and TRBJ2-5; D not certain. Germline V gives CDR1 GTSNPN, CDR2 SVGIG (reference sequence). Trimming removed 3 bases at V and 2 bases at J, with 16 bases between. The CDR3 contains 15 residues. CDR3 sequence: CAWSQARYGQETQYF. The CDR3 DNA is TGTGCCTGGAGCCAAGCAAGGTACGGGCAAGAGACCCAGTACTTC.

The chain employs TRBV7-8 and TRBJ2-7; 7 positions match TRBD1. The CDR3 contains 14 residues. Unmatched junction bases numbered 5, after V lost 6 bases and J lost 0 bases. Germline V gene sequence: CDR1 SGHVS, CDR2 FQNEAQ. As DNA, the CDR3 is TGTGCCAGCAGTGGGGACAGAAACTCCTACGAGCAGTACTTC. Protein: CASSGDRNSYEQYF.

The chain carries TRBV11-2 and TRBJ2-7; 11 bases match TRBD2. Per germline, CDR1 SGHAT and CDR2 FQNNGV. This CDR3 is 17 amino acids long. V dropped 4 bases and J dropped 2; count of bases not matched to a gene: 10. DNA for the CDR3: TGTGCCAGCAGCTCGCTAGCGGGGGGTTCGTATACCTACGAGCAGTACTTC. Translated, it gives CASSSLAGGSYTYEQYF.

This clone was observed a single time. This chain uses TRBV28 with TRBJ2-7; maybe TRBD2 (5 bases). CDR3 length equals 12 residues. Per the germline V gene, CDR1 is MDHEN and CDR2 is SYDVKM. Deletions cut 6 bases from V and 3 bases from J, with 9 bases between. CDR3 sequence reads: CASRTGYYEQYF. The CDR3, as DNA: TGTGCCAGCAGGACGGGGTACTACGAGCAGTACTTC.

V and J are TRBV7-9 and TRBJ1-6, with unresolved D. Trimming left V 2 bases short and J 6 bases short, with 17 bases between. Germline values: CDR1 SEHNR, CDR2 FQNEAQ (reference sequence). This CDR3 is 17 amino acids long. As DNA, the CDR3 is TGTGCCAGCAGCTTATACGGATGGCGGCAGAGTAATTCACCCCTCCACTTT. Protein sequence: CASSLYGWRQSNSPLHF.

The chain employs TRBV6-1 and TRBJ1-2; 10 bases map to TRBD1. CDR3 length equals 15 residues. Per the germline V gene, CDR1 is MNHNS and CDR2 is SASEGT. Unmatched junction bases numbered 12, after V lost 6 bases and J lost 8 bases. CDR3 in amino acids: CASREQTGGASGYTF. CDR3 in DNA: TGTGCCAGCAGGGAGCAGACAGGGGGCGCATCGGGCTACACCTTC.

This chain links TRBV18 with TRBJ2-3; D not resolved. The CDR3 extends over 15 amino acids. V dropped 2 bases and J dropped 3 bases, with 12 bases sitting between them. Per the germline V gene, CDR1 is KGHSH and CDR2 is LQKENI. This CDR3 is CASSPDSPWTDTQYF. The CDR3 DNA is TGTGCCAGCTCACCAGACTCCCCTTGGACAGATACGCAGTATTTT.

A word on this clone: One junction end disagrees with the germline gene, perhaps due to a read error. The chain's CDR3 is CASSTRDSVEGF. Here the CDR3 DNA reads TGTGCCAGCAGCACCCGGGACAGTGTTGAGGGCTTT. The chain carries TRBV5-4 and TRBJ1-1, with 7 bases identical to TRBD1. CDR3 size: 12 residues. Germline CDR1 SGHNT, CDR2 YYREEE (reference sequence).

The chain joins TRBV19 to TRBJ1-1; TRBD1 might be the D (5 bases). CDR3 length: 14 residues. Germline CDR1 LNHDA, CDR2 SQIVND (reference sequence). Trimming cost V 3 bases and J 12 bases, with 20 bases left between them. CDR3 nucleotides: TGTGCCAGTAGTATGGTCCCGAGCAGGGCGGAATCTTTCTTT. It is translated as CASSMVPSRAESFF.

This clone came up once. The chain couples TRBV4-1 to TRBJ2-7; 7 nucleotides line up with TRBD1. The germline V gene encodes CDR1 MGHRA and CDR2 YSYEKL. Trimming took 1 base from V and 1 from J; bases not matched to a gene: 7. CDR3 length equals 16 residues. CDR3 loop: CASSQAGDRVSYEQYF. The CDR3 nucleotides are TGCGCCAGCAGCCAAGCCGGGGACAGAGTATCCTACGAGCAGTACTTC.

This clone has a single count. The chain combines TRBV28 with TRBJ2-7, with D tentatively TRBD2 (6 bases). The V end was cut by 3 bases, the J end by 3 bases, with 12 bases between. The CDR3 contains 14 residues. Germline lookup yields CDR1 MDHEN and CDR2 SYDVKM. Here the CDR3 DNA reads TGTGCCAGCAGTTTCGGCAGGAGGGACTACGAGCAGTACTTC. As protein: CASSFGRRDYEQYF.

This clone was seen a single time. The chain uses TRBV6-5 and TRBJ1-2, with 8 nucleotides matching TRBD1. V shed 0 bases and J 7 bases; nucleotides not matched to a gene: 4. Germline V lookup: CDR1 MNHEY, CDR2 SVGAGI. The length of the CDR3 is 14 residues. The CDR3 sequence is CASSYSGRGPGYTF. In DNA form, the CDR3 reads TGTGCCAGCAGTTACTCCGGCAGGGGGCCTGGCTACACCTTC.